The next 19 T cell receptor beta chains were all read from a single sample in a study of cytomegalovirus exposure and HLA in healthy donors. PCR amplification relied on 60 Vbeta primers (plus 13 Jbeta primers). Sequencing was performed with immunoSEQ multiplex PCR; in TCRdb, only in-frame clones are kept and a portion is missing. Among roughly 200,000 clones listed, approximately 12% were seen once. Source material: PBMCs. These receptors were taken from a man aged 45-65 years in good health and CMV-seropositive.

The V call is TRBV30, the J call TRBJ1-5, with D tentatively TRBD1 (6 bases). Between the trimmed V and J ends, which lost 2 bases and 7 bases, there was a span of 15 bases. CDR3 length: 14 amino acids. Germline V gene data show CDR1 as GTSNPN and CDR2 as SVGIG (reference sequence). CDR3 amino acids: CAWSSTGPWQPQHF. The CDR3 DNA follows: TGTGCCTGGAGTTCGACAGGTCCGTGGCAGCCCCAGCATTTT.

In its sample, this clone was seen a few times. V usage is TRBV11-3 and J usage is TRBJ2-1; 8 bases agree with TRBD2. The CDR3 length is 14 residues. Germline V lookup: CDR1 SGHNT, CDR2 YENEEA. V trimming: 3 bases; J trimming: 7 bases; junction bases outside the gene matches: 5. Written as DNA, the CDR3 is TGTGCCAGCAGCTTCGGCGGGGGGACGAATGAGCAGTTCTTC. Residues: CASSFGGGTNEQFF. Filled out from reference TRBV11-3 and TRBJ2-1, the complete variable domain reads EAGVVQSPRYKIIEKKQPVAFWCNPISGHNTLYWYLQNLGQGPELLIRYENEEAVDDSQLPKDRFSAERLKGVDSTLKIQPAELGDSAVYLCASSFGGGTNEQFFGPGTRLTVL.

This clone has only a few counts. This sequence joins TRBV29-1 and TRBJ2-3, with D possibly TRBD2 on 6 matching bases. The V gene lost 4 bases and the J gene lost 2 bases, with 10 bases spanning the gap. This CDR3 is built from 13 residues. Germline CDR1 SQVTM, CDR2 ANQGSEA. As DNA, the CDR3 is TGCAGCGTTGCTGGGACTTACACAGATACGCAGTATTTT. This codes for CSVAGTYTDTQYF.

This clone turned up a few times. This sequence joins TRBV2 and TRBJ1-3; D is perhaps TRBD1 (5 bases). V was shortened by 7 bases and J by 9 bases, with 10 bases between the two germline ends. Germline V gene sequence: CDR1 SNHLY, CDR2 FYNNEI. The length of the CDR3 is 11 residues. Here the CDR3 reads CASTTGITIYF. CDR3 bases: TGTGCCAGCACAACAGGCATCACCATATATTTT.

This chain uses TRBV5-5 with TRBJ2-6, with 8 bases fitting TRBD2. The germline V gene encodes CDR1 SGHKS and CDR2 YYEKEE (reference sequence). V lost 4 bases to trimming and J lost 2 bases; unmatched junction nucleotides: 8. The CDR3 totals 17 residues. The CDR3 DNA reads TGTGCCAGCAGCCCACGGGAGGGGACGGCTGGGGCCAACGTCCTGACTTTC. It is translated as CASSPREGTAGANVLTF.

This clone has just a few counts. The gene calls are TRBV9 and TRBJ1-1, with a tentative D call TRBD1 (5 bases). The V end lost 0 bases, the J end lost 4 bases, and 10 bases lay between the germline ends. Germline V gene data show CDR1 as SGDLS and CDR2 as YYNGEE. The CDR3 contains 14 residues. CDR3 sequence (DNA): TGTGCCAGCAGCGTAGGGGGCCAGAGCACTGAAGCTTTCTTT. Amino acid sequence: CASSVGGQSTEAFF. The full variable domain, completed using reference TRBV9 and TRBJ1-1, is DSGVTQTPKHLITATGQRVTLRCSPRSGDLSVYWYQQSLDQGLQFLIQYYNGEERAKGNILERFSAQQFPDLHSELNLSSLELGDSALYFCASSVGGQSTEAFFGQGTRLTVV.

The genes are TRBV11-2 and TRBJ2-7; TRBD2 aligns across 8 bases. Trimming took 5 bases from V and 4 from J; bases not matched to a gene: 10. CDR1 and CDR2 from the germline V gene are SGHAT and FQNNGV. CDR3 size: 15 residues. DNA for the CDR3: TGTGCCAGCAGCAGACCGGGACTAGACTCATACGAGCAGTACTTC. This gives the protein CASSRPGLDSYEQYF.

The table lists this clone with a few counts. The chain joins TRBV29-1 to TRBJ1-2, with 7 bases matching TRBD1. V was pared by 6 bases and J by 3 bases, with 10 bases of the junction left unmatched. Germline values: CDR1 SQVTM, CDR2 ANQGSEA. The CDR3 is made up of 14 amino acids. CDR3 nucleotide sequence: TGCAGCGTGGCAGGGGGACAGAAGGACTATGGCTACACCTTC. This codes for CSVAGGQKDYGYTF.

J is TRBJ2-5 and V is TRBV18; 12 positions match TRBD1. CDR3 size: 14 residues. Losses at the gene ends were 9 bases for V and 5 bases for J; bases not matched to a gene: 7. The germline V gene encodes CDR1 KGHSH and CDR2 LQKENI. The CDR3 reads CASSAGTGGETQYF. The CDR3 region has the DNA TGTGCCAGTTCCGCCGGGACAGGGGGCGAGACCCAGTACTTC.

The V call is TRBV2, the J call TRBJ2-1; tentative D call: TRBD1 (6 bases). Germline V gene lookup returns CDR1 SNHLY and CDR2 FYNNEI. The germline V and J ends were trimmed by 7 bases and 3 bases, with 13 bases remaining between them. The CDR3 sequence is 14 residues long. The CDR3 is CASKKGEIYNEQFF. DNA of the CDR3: TGTGCCAGCAAAAAGGGGGAGATCTACAATGAGCAGTTCTTC.

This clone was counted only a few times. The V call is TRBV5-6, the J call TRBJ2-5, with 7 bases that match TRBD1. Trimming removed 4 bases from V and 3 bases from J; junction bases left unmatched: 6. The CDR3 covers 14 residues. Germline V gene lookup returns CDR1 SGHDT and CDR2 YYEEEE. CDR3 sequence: CASSLGTAKETQYF. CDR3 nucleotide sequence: TGTGCCAGCAGCCTCGGGACAGCAAAAGAGACCCAGTACTTC.

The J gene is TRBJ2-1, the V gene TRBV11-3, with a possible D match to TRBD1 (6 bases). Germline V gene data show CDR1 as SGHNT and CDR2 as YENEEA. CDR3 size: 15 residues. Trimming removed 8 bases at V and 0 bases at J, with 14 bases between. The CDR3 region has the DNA TGTGCCAGCGGACAGCCCTTCCTCTCCTACAATGAGCAGTTCTTC. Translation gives CASGQPFLSYNEQFF.

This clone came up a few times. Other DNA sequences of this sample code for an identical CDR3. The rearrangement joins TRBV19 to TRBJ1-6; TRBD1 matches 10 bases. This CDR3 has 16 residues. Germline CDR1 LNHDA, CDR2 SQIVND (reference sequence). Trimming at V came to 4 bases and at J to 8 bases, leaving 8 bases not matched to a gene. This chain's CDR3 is CASSTRTGGLYSPLHF. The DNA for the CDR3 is TGTGCCAGTAGTACTCGGACAGGGGGACTGTATTCACCCCTCCACTTT.

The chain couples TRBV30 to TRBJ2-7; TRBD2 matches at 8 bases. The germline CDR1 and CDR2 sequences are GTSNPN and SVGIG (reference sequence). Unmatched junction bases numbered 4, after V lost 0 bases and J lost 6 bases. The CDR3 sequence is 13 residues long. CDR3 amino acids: CAWSVRGGREQYF. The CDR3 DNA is TGTGCCTGGAGTGTACGGGGGGGCCGCGAGCAGTACTTC.

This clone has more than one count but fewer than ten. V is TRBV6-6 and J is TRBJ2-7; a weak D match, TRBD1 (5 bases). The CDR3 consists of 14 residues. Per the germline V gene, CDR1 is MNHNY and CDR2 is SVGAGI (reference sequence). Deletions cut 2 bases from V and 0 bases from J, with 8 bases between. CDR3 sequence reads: CASSYRTSSYEQYV. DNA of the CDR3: TGTGCCAGCAGTTACCGGACATCCTCCTACGAGCAGTACGTC.

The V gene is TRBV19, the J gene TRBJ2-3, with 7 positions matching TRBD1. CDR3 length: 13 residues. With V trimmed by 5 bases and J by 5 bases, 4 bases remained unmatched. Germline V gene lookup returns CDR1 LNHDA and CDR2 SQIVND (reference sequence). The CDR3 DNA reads TGTGCCAGTAGTGAGGGGGCCAGAGATACGCAGTATTTT. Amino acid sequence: CASSEGARDTQYF.

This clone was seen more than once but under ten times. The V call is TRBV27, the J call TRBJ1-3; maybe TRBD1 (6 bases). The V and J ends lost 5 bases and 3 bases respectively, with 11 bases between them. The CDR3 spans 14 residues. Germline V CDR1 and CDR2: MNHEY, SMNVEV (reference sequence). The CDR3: CASSITGFGNTIYF. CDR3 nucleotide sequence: TGTGCCAGCAGTATCACAGGGTTTGGAAACACCATATATTTT.

The chain's CDR3 is CASHPRTKSSTQYF. The CDR3 DNA sequence: TGTGCCAGCCATCCCAGGACAAAGAGTTCTACGCAGTATTTT. The V and J genes are TRBV27 and TRBJ2-3, with D tentatively TRBD1 (5 bases). Per germline, CDR1 MNHEY and CDR2 SMNVEV (reference sequence). CDR3 length: 14 residues. V was clipped by 8 bases and J by 8 bases, with 20 bases between them.

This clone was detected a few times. CDR3 sequence (DNA): TGTGCCAGCAGCTTGGGGCAGGCTTTATATGGCTACACCTTC. As protein: CASSLGQALYGYTF. The genes are TRBV5-6 and TRBJ1-2; D unclear. The CDR3 covers 14 residues. Germline V gives CDR1 SGHDT, CDR2 YYEEEE. V was clipped by 0 bases and J by 5 bases, with 11 bases between them.